What follows are 18 T cell receptor beta chains derived from one specimen sequenced in a study of monozygotic twins with inflammatory bowel disease. After re-calling the 5' RACE reads, TCRdb lists one entry per CDR3 protein, DNA absent. The sample shows some 200,000 distinct CDR3 sequences, and around 7.6% sits with its ten largest clones. Input material: blood. Every receptor here comes from a human donor with ulcerative colitis or Crohn's disease, or a healthy co-twin of an affected twin (not recorded which).

The V and J genes are TRBV5-1 and TRBJ2-2; the TCRdb D gene call, TRBD2, has no DNA to confirm it. The CDR3 length is 16 residues. Germline values: CDR1 SGHRS, CDR2 YFSETQ. CDR3: CASSGLAGANTGELFF.

The chain couples TRBV2 to TRBJ2-7; the TCRdb call, TRBD2, lacks DNA for checking. The CDR3 length is 15 residues. CDR1 is SNHLY and CDR2 is FYNNEI in the germline V gene. This chain's CDR3 is CASAGSGRASYEQYF. The full variable domain, its missing parts supplied by reference TRBV2 and TRBJ2-7, is EPEVTQTPSHQVTQMGQEVILRCVPISNHLYFYWYRQILGQKVEFLVSFYNNEISEKSEIFDDQFSVERPDGSNFTLKIRSTKLEDSAMYFCASAGSGRASYEQYFGPGTRLTVT.

The gene calls are TRBV20-1 and TRBJ2-1; the TCRdb D gene call, TRBD2, has no DNA to confirm it. The CDR3 runs to 14 residues. The germline V gene has CDR1 DFQATT and CDR2 SNEGSKA (reference sequence). CDR3 sequence reads: CSAKTSGNPAGQFF.

The chain employs TRBV5-1 and TRBJ2-7; with no DNA, the TCRdb D assignment of TRBD2 cannot be verified. The CDR3 is made up of 15 amino acids. CDR1 is SGHRS, CDR2 YFSETQ, per germline. The CDR3 loop reads CASSLAGGFIYEQYF.

The chain uses TRBV12-3 or TRBV12-4 and TRBJ1-2; TCRdb outputs TRBD1, but without DNA this stays unchecked. The CDR3 extends over 16 amino acids. The CDR3 reads CASSSSRGATDYGYTF.

The V gene is TRBV6-5, the J gene TRBJ2-1; TCRdb lists TRBD2, though no DNA is available to test this call. In germline, CDR1 is MNHEY, CDR2 SVGAGI. CDR3 length equals 14 residues. The CDR3 reads CASSHALAEYEQFF.

The chain combines TRBV7-2 with TRBJ1-4; lacking DNA, the TRBD1 call made by TCRdb goes unchecked. CDR3 length: 15 amino acids. CDR1 is SGHTA and CDR2 is FQGNSA in the germline V gene. CDR3 residues: CASSRDDRDNEKLFF.

The genes are TRBV12-3 or TRBV12-4 and TRBJ2-7; TCRdb indicates TRBD2, and absent DNA this call remains unverified. The CDR3 sequence is 15 residues long. The CDR3 protein is CASSSETSGRDEQYF.

The chain has TRBV9 and TRBJ2-1. The germline V gene encodes CDR1 SGDLS and CDR2 YYNGEE. The CDR3 has 13 residues. CDR3 sequence reads: CASSVSPINEQFF.

This chain uses TRBV7-2 with TRBJ1-5; the TCRdb call, TRBD1, lacks DNA for checking. This CDR3 spans 15 amino acids. The germline gives CDR1 SGHTA, CDR2 FQGNSA. The CDR3 loop is CASSSETGNNQPQHF.

The chain links TRBV6-1 to TRBJ1-2; TCRdb returns TRBD1, unconfirmable since there is no DNA. The CDR3 consists of 12 residues. Germline V gene sequence: CDR1 MNHNS, CDR2 SASEGT. CDR3 sequence reads: CASSGTGDGYTF.

V and J are TRBV30 and TRBJ2-7; TCRdb's D call of TRBD2 is untestable without DNA. The germline V gene encodes CDR1 GTSNPN and CDR2 SVGIG (reference sequence). The CDR3 totals 12 residues. This CDR3 reads CAWGTGSYEQYF. Combining the CDR3 with reference TRBV30 and TRBJ2-7 gives the whole variable domain SQTIHQWPATLVQPVGSPLSLECTVEGTSNPNLYWYRQAAGRGLQLLFYSVGIGQISSEVPQNLSASRPQDRQFILSSKKLLLSDSGFYLCAWGTGSYEQYFGPGTRLTVT.

V is TRBV12-3 or TRBV12-4 and J is TRBJ1-2; TCRdb's D call of TRBD1 is untestable without DNA. This CDR3 region has 14 residues. This CDR3 reads CASSTIQGNYGYTF.

The V gene is TRBV5-1, the J gene TRBJ2-1; the TCRdb D gene call, TRBD1, has no DNA to confirm it. Germline lookup yields CDR1 SGHRS and CDR2 YFSETQ. This CDR3 contains 18 residues. The CDR3 spells CASSFTGFGTRTVSEQFF.

The J gene is TRBJ2-2, the V gene TRBV3-1. The CDR3 is 11 amino acids. Per the germline V gene, CDR1 is LGHDT and CDR2 is YNNKEL (reference sequence). CDR3 residues: CASSHEGELFF. Drawing the rest from reference TRBV3-1 and TRBJ2-2, the complete variable domain is DTAVSQTPKYLVTQMGNDKSIKCEQNLGHDTMYWYKQDSKKFLKIMFSYNNKELIINETVPNRFSPKSPDKAHLNLHINSLELGDSAVYFCASSHEGELFFGEGSRLTVL.

The rearrangement links TRBV25-1 to TRBJ2-7. CDR1 and CDR2 (germline): MGHDK, SYGVNS. The CDR3 has 11 amino acids. CDR3: CASSVGDEQYF.

The genes are TRBV7-8 and TRBJ1-4; TCRdb's D call, TRBD1, is unchecked because there is no DNA. From germline, CDR1 is SGHVS and CDR2 FQNEAQ. The CDR3 covers 14 residues. The CDR3 sequence: CASSLRQHNEKLFF.

This chain links TRBV28 with TRBJ1-5; TCRdb names TRBD1, which stays unverified in the absence of DNA. From germline, CDR1 is MDHEN and CDR2 SYDVKM. This CDR3 is built from 16 residues. The CDR3 sequence: CASSSSQGNSNQPQHF.